These T cell receptor beta chains were read from a single sample in a study of CD8+CD57+ T cells in acquired aplastic anemia. TCRdb redid the calling of the reads with MiXCR, one entry per CDR3 protein. This table holds over 150,000 distinct CDR3 sequences, about 60% found once. Sample: sorted CD4+, CD8+, or CD8+CD57+ T cells (not recorded which) from PBMCs. The receptors shown here come from a human donor with aplastic anemia. The CDR3 runs from the conserved cysteine through the conserved F or W. The order of the fields is V gene, J gene, D gene, clone size, CDR3 protein, CDR3 DNA. D genes are given only for firm matches. Where a row states a size, it is once, few, many or the class of an expanded clone; other rows omit it.

>TRBV10-1|TRBJ2-7|NA|NA
CASRGYVHERYF
TGCGCCAGCAGGGGGTACGTCCACGAGCGGTACTTC
>TRBV7-9|TRBJ1-6|NA|once
CASSIGIFSPLHF
TGTGCCAGCAGCATCGGGATCTTTTCACCCCTCCACTTT
>TRBV29-1|TRBJ2-1|NA|NA
CSFPELNEQFF
TGCAGCTTCCCGGAGCTCAATGAGCAGTTCTTC
>TRBV25-1|TRBJ2-1|NA|many
CASSQGGYNEQFF
TGTGCCAGCAGTCAGGGGGGGTACAATGAGCAGTTCTTC
>TRBV7-3|TRBJ2-3|TRBD1|NA
CASSPTGARTDTQYF
TGTGCCAGCAGTCCCACAGGGGCGCGCACAGATACGCAGTATTTT
>TRBV20-1|TRBJ1-5|NA|NA
CSASWRGARSNQPQHF
TGCAGTGCTAGTTGGCGGGGGGCTAGGAGCAATCAGCCCCAGCATTTT
>TRBV5-5|TRBJ1-4|NA|many
CASSLRADNEKLFF
TGTGCCAGCAGCTTGAGGGCCGATAATGAAAAACTGTTTTTT
>TRBV10-3|TRBJ2-3|NA|once
CAIKRSASSLAQGLDTQYF
TGTGCCATCAAACGATCGGCCAGCAGCTTGGCGCAGGGACTTGATACGCAGTATTTT
>TRBV5-5|TRBJ1-1|NA|few
CASSLQEGTEAFF
TGTGCCAGCAGCTTACAGGAGGGCACTGAAGCTTTCTTT
>TRBV29-1|TRBJ1-5|NA|few
CSVASSLDSNQPQHF
TGCAGCGTTGCCAGTTCCCTCGATAGCAATCAGCCCCAGCATTTT
>TRBV7-9|TRBJ2-3|NA|once
CASSEMGCRYTDTQYF
TGTGCCAGCAGTGAAATGGGGTGCCGCTACACAGATACGCAGTATTTT
>TRBV5-1|TRBJ2-1|NA|few
CASSLVSYNEQFF
TGCGCCAGCAGCCTGGTGTCCTACAATGAGCAGTTCTTC
>TRBV11-2|TRBJ2-7|TRBD1|many
CASSPRDRVYEQYF
TGTGCCAGCAGCCCCCGGGACAGGGTTTACGAGCAGTACTTC
>TRBV5-1|TRBJ2-5|NA|once
CASSSGQRGETQYF
TGCGCCAGCAGTTCCGGACAGAGGGGAGAGACCCAGTACTTC
>TRBV24-1|TRBJ1-5|NA|NA
CATSDKTLGQPQHF
TGTGCCACCAGTGATAAAACCCTGGGGCAGCCCCAGCATTTT
>TRBV20-1|TRBJ1-6|NA|NA
CSARLQATVDNSPLHF
TGCAGTGCTAGACTTCAAGCGACCGTCGATAATTCACCCCTCCACTTT
>TRBV15|TRBJ1-5|NA|NA
CATSRGGQQNQPQHF
TGTGCCACCAGCAGAGGGGGGCAGCAAAATCAGCCCCAGCATTTT
>TRBV7-4|TRBJ2-6|NA|NA
CASSPGGAFLSGANVLTF
TGTGCCAGCAGCCCAGGGGGGGCCTTCCTCTCTGGGGCCAACGTCCTGACTTTC
>TRBV6-1|TRBJ2-7|TRBD2|NA
CASSPGLAASYEQYF
TGTGCCAGCAGCCCGGGACTAGCGGCCTCCTACGAGCAGTACTTC
>TRBV7-8|TRBJ1-2|NA|NA
CASSLGRVGSGYTF
TGTGCCAGCAGCTTAGGCAGGGTGGGATCGGGCTACACCTTC
>TRBV2|TRBJ2-7|TRBD2|NA
CASSPSRGGTYEQYF
TGTGCCAGCTCACCAAGTCGGGGGGGGACCTACGAGCAGTACTTC
>TRBV24-1|TRBJ2-2|NA|NA
CATSDWGGQGGELFF
TGTGCCACCAGTGATTGGGGGGGGCAAGGCGGGGAGCTGTTTTTT
>TRBV19|TRBJ2-7|TRBD1|many
CASSRQGAYEQYF
TGTGCCAGTAGTAGGCAGGGGGCCTACGAGCAGTACTTC
>TRBV24-1|TRBJ1-2|NA|NA
CASSLQPNYGYTF
TGTGCCAGCAGTTTGCAGCCTAACTATGGCTACACCTTC
>TRBV29-1|TRBJ2-3|TRBD2|once
CSVGMGLAGADTQYF
TGCAGCGTTGGGATGGGACTAGCCGGGGCAGATACGCAGTATTTT
>TRBV9|TRBJ1-5|NA|many
CASSVGGVSNQPQHF
TGTGCCAGCAGCGTTGGGGGGGTTAGCAATCAGCCCCAGCATTTT
>TRBV10-3|TRBJ1-5|NA|once
CAISGGEYSNQPQHF
TGTGCCATCAGTGGTGGGGAATATAGCAATCAGCCCCAGCATTTT